The clone carrying this T cell receptor (beta chain) was observed once. The entry originates in a study of blood T cell repertoires in COVID-19. Study details: Sample material is recorded as cDNA or gDNA derived from T cells, B-cell-depleted T cells, or PBMCs.

V was clipped by 4 bases and J by 10 bases; unmatched bases: 15. Germline CDR1 and CDR2: SQVTM and ANQGSEA. CDR3 length: 15 residues. Per the study methods: Estimation of nucleated cell counts relied on the amplification of reference gene primers. Clones were sequenced by immunoSEQ multiplex PCR, and TCRdb holds only the in-frame ones, with some missing. The D gene and trimming were derived from the DNA, and the V and J assignments and clone size from that table. Among a few hundred thousand clones listed, around 89% were seen once. The TCR comes from a woman in her 30s who had recovered from COVID-19. The chain is built from TRBV29-1 and TRBJ2-5, with TRBD2 matching over 10 bases. Sample: PBMCs or T cells enriched from blood (not recorded which). For the CDR3, the DNA is TGCAGCGTTGTCCCCCCGGGTTTAGCGGGAGGCGACCAGTACTTC. The encoded protein is CSVVPPGLAGGDQYF.